This T cell receptor (beta chain) originates from a study of cytomegalovirus exposure and HLA in healthy donors. The PCR ran on 60 Vbeta and 13 Jbeta primers. TCRdb's table, derived via immunoSEQ multiplex PCR, lists solely in-frame clones and lacks some. The sample yields about 120,000 clones, roughly 80% seen once. V lost 3 bases and J 7 bases, leaving 21 bases between the germline ends. Germline loops: CDR1 LNHNV, CDR2 YYDKDF (reference sequence). The CDR3 has 16 amino acids. This receptor was taken from a middle-aged woman in good health and CMV-seropositive. Sequenced input: PBMCs. The V and J genes are TRBV15 and TRBJ1-2; D remains unclear. CDR3 in amino acids: CATSRAPGIAEGGYTF. The CDR3 DNA reads as TGTGCCACCAGCAGGGCACCCGGGATCGCAGAGGGTGGCTACACCTTC.